This section outlines one T cell receptor beta chain sequence together with its context. Antigen: not known. Looked up from germline, CDR1 is SGHDT and CDR2 is YYEEEE. This CDR3 has 18 residues. The V end was cut by 4 bases, the J end by 0 bases, with 17 bases between. The data stem from a study of response to subunit inactivated influenza vaccine. Study-wide points: Authors suggested few new T cells are recruited by each seasonal influenza vaccination.

One entry per CDR3 protein results from TCRdb running MiXCR on the RT-PCR reads. This sample yields about 540,000 distinct CDR3 sequences, of which around 25% are seen a single time; approximately 3% belongs to the top ten. These records were also assigned to another study, of T cells expressing NK-cell markers. That work states: Beta-chain TCR cDNA was generated via 5'RACE template switching with UMIs. CD3+CD56+NKG2C+, CD3+CD56+NKG2C- and CD3+CD56-NKG2C+ T cells, once sorted, supplied the TCR beta repertoires. Among eight sequenced donors, seven carried HCMV seropositivity while one was seronegative. NKG2C+ dominant clonotype frequencies in several donors were 1.0-7.0% of CD8+ T cells.

The chain recombines TRBV5-6 with TRBJ2-6, with D tentatively TRBD1 or TRBD2 (6 bases each). The sequencing here drew on CD4+ T cells sorted from PBMCs, taken 12 days after vaccination. The sequence was collected from a man between 45 and 60 years old who received an inactivated influenza vaccine. The CDR3 region has the DNA TGTGCCAGCAGCAGATTATTTGGGGGGCCCTCTGGGGCCAACGTCCTGACTTTC. Amino acids: CASSRLFGGPSGANVLTF. Together with reference TRBV5-6 and TRBJ2-6, the CDR3 gives the full variable domain: DAGVTQSPTHLIKTRGQQVTLRCSPKSGHDTVSWYQQALGQGPQFIFQYYEEEERQRGNFPDRFSGHQFPNYSSELNVNALLLGDSALYLCASSRLFGGPSGANVLTFGAGSRLTVL.